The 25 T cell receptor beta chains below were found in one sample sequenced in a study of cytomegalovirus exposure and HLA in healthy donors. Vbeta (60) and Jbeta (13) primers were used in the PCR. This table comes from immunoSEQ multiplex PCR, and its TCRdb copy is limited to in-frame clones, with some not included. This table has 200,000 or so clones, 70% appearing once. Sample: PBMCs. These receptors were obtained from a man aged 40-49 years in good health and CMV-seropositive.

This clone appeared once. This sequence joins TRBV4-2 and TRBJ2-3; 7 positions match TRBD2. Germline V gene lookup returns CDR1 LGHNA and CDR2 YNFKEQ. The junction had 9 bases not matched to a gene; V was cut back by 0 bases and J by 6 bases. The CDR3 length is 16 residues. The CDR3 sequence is CASSQEAAGRRDTQYF. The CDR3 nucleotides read TGTGCCAGCAGCCAAGAAGCAGCGGGGCGGCGGGATACGCAGTATTTT.

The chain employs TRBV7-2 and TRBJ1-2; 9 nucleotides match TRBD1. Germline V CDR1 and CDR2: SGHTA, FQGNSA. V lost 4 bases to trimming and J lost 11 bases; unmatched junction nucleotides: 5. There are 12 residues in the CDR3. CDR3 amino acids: CASSSGGQGYTF. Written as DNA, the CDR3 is TGTGCCAGCAGCTCTGGGGGACAGGGATACACCTTC.

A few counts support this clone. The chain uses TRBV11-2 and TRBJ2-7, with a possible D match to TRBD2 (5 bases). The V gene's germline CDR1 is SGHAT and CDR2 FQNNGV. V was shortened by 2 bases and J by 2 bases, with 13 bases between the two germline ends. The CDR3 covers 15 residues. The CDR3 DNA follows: TGTGCCAGCAGCTTAACCTTCACGGGGACCTACGAGCAGTACTTC. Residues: CASSLTFTGTYEQYF.

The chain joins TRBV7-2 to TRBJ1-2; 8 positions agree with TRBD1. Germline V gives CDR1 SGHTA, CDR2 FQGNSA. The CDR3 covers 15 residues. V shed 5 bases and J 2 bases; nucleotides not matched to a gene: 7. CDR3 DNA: TGTGCCAGCAGCCCTAGGACAGGGTCAAACTATGGCTACACCTTC. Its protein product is CASSPRTGSNYGYTF. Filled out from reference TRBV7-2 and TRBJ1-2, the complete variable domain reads GAGVSQSPSNKVTEKGKDVELRCDPISGHTALYWYRQSLGQGLEFLIYFQGNSAPDKSGLPSDRFSAERTGGSVSTLTIQRTQQEDSAVYLCASSPRTGSNYGYTFGSGTRLTVV.

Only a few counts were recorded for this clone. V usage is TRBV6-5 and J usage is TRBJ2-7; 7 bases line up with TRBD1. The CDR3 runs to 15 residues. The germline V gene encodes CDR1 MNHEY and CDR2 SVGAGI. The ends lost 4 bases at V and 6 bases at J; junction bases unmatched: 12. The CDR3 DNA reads TGTGCCAGCAGTTCTATCGACAGGGAAGGAGGCGAGCAGTACTTC. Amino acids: CASSSIDREGGEQYF.

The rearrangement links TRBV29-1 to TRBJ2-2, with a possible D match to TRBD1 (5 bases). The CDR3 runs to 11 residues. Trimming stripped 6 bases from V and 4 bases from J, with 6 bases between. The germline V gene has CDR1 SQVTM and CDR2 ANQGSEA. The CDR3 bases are TGCAGCGTGGGGCTCACCGGGGAGCTGTTTTTT. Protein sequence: CSVGLTGELFF.

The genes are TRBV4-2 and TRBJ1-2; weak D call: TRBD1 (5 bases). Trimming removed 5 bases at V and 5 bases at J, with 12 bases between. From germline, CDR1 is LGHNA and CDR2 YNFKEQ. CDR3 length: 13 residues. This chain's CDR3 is CASSFGAGYGYTF. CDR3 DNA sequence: TGTGCCAGCAGCTTTGGGGCGGGATATGGCTACACCTTC.

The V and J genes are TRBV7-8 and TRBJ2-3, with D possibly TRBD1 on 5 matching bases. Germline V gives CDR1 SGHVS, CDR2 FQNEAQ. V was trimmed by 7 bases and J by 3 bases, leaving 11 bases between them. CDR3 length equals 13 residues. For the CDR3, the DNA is TGTGCCAGCAAGAAGGGGCAAACAGATACGCAGTATTTT. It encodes CASKKGQTDTQYF. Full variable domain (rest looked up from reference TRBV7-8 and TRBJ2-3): GAGVSQSPRYKVAKRGQDVALRCDPISGHVSLFWYQQALGQGPEFLTYFQNEAQLDKSGLPSDRFFAERPEGSVSTLKIQRTQQEDSAVYLCASKKGQTDTQYFGPGTRLTVL.

The CDR3 spells CASSEYARQGTDTQYF. The CDR3 DNA is TGTGCCAGCAGTGAATACGCCCGACAGGGTACAGATACGCAGTATTTT. This rearrangement joins TRBV6-1 to TRBJ2-3; 7 bases line up with TRBD1. Germline loops: CDR1 MNHNS, CDR2 SASEGT. The CDR3 has 16 residues. Losses at the gene ends were 2 bases for V and 3 bases for J; bases not matched to a gene: 8.

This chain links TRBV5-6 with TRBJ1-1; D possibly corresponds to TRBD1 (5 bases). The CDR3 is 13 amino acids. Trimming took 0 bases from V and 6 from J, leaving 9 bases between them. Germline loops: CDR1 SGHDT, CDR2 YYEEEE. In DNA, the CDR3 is TGTGCCAGCAGCTTGGGCAGGGTGGCTGAAGCTTTCTTT. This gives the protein CASSLGRVAEAFF.

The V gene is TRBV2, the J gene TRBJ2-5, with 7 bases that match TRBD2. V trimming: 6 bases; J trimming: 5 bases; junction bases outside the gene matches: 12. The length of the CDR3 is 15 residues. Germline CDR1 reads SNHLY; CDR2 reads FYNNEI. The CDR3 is CASSPTTSEGETQYF. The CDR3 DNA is TGTGCCAGCAGCCCCACCACTAGCGAGGGGGAGACCCAGTACTTC.

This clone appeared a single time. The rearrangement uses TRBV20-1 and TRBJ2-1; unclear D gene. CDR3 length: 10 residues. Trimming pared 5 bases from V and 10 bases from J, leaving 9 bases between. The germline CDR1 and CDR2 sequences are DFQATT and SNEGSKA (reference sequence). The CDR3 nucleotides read TGCAGTGCTTCCCCCAGGGAGCAGTTCTTC. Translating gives CSASPREQFF.

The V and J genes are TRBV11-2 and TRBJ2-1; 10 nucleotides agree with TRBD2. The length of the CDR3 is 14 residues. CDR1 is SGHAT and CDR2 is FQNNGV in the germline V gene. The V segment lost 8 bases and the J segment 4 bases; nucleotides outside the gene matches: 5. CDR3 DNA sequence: TGTGCCAGCGATATAGCGGGGGGTTACAATGAGCAGTTCTTC. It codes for CASDIAGGYNEQFF.

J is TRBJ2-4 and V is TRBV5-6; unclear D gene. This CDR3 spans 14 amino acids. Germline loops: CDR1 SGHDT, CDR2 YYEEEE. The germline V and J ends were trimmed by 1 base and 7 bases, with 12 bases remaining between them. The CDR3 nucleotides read TGTGCCAGCAGCTTGTGGGCCTCTTGGAACATTCAGTACTTC. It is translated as CASSLWASWNIQYF.

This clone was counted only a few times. In DNA, the CDR3 is TGTGCCAGCGGCACCGGGACAAAGAACACCGGGGAGCTGTTTTTT. Translation: CASGTGTKNTGELFF. The rearrangement links TRBV7-9 to TRBJ2-2; D perhaps matches TRBD1 (6 bases). The CDR3 contains 15 residues. The germline CDR1 and CDR2 sequences are SEHNR and FQNEAQ (reference sequence). The V gene lost 8 bases and the J gene lost 1 base, with 14 bases spanning the gap.

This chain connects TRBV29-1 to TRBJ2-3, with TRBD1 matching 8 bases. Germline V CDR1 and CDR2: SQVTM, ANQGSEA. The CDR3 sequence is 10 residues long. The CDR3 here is CRDDGGTGYF. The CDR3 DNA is TGCAGAGACGACGGTGGGACAGGGTATTTT.

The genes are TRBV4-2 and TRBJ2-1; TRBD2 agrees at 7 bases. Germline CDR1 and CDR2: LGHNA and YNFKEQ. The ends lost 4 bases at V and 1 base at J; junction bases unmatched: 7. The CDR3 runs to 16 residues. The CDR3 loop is CASSPLAEISYNEQFF. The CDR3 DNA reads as TGTGCCAGCAGCCCCCTAGCGGAAATATCCTACAATGAGCAGTTCTTC.

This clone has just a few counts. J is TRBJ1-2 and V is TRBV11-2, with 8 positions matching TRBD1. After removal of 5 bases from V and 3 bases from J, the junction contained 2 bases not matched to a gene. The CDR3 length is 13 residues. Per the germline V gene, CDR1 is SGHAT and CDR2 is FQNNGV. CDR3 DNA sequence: TGTGCCAGCAGCAACAGGGGGGACTATGGCTACACCTTC. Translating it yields CASSNRGDYGYTF.

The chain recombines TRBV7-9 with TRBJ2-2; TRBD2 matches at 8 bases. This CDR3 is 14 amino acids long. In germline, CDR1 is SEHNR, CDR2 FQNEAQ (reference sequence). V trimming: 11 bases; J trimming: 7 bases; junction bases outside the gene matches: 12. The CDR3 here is CALAPGGPDGELFF. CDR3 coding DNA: TGTGCCCTCGCTCCGGGGGGGCCGGACGGGGAGCTGTTTTTT.

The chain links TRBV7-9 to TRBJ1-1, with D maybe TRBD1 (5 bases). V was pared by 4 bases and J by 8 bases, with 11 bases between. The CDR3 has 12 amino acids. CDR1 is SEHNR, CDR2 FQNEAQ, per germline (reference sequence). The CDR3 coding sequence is TGTGCCAGCAGCTCCCAGGGAGGAGAAGCTTTCTTT. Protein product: CASSSQGGEAFF.

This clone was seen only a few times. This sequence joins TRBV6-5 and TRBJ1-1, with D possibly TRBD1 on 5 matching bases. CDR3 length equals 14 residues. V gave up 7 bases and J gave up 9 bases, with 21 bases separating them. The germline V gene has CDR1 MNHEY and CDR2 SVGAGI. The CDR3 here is CASITPGGSGKAFF. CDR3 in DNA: TGTGCCAGCATTACCCCGGGGGGTTCTGGTAAAGCTTTCTTT.

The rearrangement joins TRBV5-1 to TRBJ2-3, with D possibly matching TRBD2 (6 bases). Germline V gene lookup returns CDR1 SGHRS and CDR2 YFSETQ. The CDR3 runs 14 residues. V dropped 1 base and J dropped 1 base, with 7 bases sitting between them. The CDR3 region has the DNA TGCGCCAGCAGCTTGTCGGGAGGCACAGATACGCAGTATTTT. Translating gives CASSLSGGTDTQYF.

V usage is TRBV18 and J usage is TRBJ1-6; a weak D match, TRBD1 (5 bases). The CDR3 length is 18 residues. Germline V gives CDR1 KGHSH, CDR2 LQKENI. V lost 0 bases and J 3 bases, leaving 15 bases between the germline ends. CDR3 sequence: CASSPPGQTRGYNSPLHF. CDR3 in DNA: TGTGCCAGCTCACCACCGGGGCAGACAAGGGGCTATAATTCACCCCTCCACTTT.

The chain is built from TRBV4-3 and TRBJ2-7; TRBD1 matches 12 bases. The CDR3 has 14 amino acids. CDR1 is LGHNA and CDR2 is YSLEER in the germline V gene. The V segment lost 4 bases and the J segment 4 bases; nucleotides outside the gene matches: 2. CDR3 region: CASSLGQGAYEQYF. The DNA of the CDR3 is TGCGCCAGCAGCCTGGGACAGGGGGCTTACGAGCAGTACTTC.

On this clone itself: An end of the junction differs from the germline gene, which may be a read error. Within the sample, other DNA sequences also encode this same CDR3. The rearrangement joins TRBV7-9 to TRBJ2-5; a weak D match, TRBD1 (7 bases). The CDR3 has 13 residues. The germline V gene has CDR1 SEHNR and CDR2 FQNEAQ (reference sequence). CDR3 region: CASRRDSRETQYF. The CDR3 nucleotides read TGTGCCAGCAGGCGGGACAGTAGAGAGACTCAGTACTTC.